The text below deals with one T cell receptor (beta chain). MiXCR was run by TCRdb on the 5' RACE reads, yielding one entry per CDR3 protein. The table records about 160,000 distinct CDR3 sequences, about 17% of them present only once. This entry belongs to a study of CD8 T cells in ankylosing spondylitis. This clonotype originated in a male donor with ankylosing spondylitis or in good health (not recorded which). The sample consisted of blood, either unsorted or a sorted T cell fraction (not recorded which).

The CDR3 loop is CSVEGGAGSGPVYNEQFF. CDR3 coding DNA: TGCAGCGTTGAGGGAGGGGCTGGTAGCGGGCCAGTTTACAATGAGCAGTTCTTC. The chain combines TRBV29-1 with TRBJ2-1; 7 bases line up with TRBD2. The CDR3 has 18 residues. The junction had 18 bases not matched to a gene; V was cut back by 3 bases and J by 4 bases. Germline V gene sequence: CDR1 SQVTM, CDR2 ANQGSEA.